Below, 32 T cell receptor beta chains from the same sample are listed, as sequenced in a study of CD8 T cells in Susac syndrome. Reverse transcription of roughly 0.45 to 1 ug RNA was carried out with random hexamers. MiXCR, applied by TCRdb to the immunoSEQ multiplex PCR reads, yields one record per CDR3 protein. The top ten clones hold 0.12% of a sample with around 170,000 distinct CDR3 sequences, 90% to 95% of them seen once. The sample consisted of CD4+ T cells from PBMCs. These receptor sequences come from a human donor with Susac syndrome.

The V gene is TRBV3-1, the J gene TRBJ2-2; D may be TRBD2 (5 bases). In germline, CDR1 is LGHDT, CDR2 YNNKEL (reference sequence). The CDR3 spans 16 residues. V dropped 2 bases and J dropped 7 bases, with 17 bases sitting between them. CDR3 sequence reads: CASSQLSGRDRGELFF. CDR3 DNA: TGTGCCAGCAGCCAATTGTCGGGAAGGGATCGCGGGGAGCTGTTTTTT.

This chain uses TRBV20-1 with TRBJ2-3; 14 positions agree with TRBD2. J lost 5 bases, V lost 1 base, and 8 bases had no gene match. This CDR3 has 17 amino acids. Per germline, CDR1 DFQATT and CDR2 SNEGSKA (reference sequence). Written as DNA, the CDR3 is TGCAGTGCTAGAGGAGGGACTAGCGGGGGTTCATTAGATACGCAGTATTTT. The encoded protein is CSARGGTSGGSLDTQYF.

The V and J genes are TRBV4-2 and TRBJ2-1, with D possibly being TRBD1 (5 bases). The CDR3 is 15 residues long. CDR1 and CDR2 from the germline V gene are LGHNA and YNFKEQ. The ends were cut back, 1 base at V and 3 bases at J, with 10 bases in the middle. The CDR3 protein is CASSQAFDSYNEQFF. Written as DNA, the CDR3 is TGTGCCAGCAGCCAAGCATTTGACAGCTACAATGAGCAGTTCTTC.

CDR3 nucleotides: TGCGCCAGCAGCTTGGTGGAGTCACCCATACGCAGGAAAACCGGGGAGCTGTTTTTT. This encodes CASSLVESPIRRKTGELFF. V and J are TRBV5-1 and TRBJ2-2; D gene ambiguous. V shed 0 bases and J shed 5 bases, with 23 bases lying between them. The germline V gene has CDR1 SGHRS and CDR2 YFSETQ. The CDR3 length is 19 residues.

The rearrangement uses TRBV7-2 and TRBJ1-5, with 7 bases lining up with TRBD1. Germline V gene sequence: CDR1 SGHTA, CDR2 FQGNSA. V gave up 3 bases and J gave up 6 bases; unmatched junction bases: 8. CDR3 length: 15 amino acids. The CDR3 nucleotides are TGTGCCAGCAGCTTGGGACAGCCAGGGGGTCAGCCCCAGCATTTT. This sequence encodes CASSLGQPGGQPQHF.

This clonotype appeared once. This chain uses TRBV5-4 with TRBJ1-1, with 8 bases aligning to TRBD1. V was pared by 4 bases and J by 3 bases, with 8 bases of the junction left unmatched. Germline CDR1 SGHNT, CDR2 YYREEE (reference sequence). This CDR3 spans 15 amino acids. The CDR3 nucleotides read TGTGCCAGCAGCCCAGGACAGGGTGACGACACTGAAGCTTTCTTT. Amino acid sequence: CASSPGQGDDTEAFF.

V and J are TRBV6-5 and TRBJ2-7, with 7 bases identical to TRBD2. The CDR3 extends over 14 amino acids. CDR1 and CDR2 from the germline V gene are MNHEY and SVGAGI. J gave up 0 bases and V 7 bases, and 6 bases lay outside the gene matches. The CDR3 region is CASISRGSSYEQYF. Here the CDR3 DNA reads TGTGCCAGCATCTCGCGGGGGAGCTCCTACGAGCAGTACTTC.

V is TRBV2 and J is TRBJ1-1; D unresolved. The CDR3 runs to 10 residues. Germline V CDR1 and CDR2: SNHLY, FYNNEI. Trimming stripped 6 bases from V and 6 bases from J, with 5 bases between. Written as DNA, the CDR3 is TGTGCCAGCAGGGGTGCTGAAGCTTTCTTT. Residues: CASRGAEAFF. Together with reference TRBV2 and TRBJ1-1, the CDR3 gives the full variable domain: EPEVTQTPSHQVTQMGQEVILRCVPISNHLYFYWYRQILGQKVEFLVSFYNNEISEKSEIFDDQFSVERPDGSNFTLKIRSTKLEDSAMYFCASRGAEAFFGQGTRLTVV.

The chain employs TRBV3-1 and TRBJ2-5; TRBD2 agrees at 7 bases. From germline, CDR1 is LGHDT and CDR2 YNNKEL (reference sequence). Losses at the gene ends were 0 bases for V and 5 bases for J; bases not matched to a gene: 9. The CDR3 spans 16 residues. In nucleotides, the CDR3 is TGTGCCAGCAGCCAAGATCGGGGGATTAGCGGGGAGACCCAGTACTTC. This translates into CASSQDRGISGETQYF.

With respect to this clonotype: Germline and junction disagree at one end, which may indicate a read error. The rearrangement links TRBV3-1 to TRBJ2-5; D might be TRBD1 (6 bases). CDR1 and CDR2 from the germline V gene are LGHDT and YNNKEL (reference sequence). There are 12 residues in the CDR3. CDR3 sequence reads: CASSQGPAGEDF. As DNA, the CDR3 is TGTGCCAGCAGCCAAGGCCCAGCAGGGGAAGACTTC.

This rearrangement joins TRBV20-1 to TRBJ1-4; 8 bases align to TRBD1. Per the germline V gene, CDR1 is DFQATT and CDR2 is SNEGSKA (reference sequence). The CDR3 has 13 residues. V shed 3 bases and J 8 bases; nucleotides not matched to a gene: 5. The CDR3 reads CSARGTGGEKLFF. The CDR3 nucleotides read TGCAGTGCTAGGGGGACAGGTGGAGAAAAACTGTTTTTT.

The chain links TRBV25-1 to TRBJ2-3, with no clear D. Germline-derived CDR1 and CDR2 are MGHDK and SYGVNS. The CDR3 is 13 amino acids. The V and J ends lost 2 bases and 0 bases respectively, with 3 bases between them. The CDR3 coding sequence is TGTGCCAGCAGTGAAGGAAGCACAGATACGCAGTATTTT. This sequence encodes CASSEGSTDTQYF.

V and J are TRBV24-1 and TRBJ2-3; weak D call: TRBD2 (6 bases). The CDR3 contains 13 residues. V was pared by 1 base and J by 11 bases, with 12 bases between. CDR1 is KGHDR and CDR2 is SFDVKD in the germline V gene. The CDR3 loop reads CATSDFRVGGQYF. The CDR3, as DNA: TGTGCCACCAGTGATTTTCGAGTGGGAGGGCAGTATTTT.

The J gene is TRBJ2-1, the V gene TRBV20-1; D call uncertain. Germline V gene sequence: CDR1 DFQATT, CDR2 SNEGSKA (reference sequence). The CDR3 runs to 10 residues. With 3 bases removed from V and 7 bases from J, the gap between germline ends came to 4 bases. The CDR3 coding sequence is TGCAGTGCTAGGTATAATGAGCAGTTCTTC. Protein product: CSARYNEQFF.

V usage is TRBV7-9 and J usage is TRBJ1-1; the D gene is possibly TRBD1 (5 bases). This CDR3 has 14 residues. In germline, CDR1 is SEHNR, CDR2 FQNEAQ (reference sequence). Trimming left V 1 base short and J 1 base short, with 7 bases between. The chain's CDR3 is CASSLDGGNTEAFF. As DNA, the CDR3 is TGTGCCAGCAGCTTAGATGGGGGGAACACTGAAGCTTTCTTT.

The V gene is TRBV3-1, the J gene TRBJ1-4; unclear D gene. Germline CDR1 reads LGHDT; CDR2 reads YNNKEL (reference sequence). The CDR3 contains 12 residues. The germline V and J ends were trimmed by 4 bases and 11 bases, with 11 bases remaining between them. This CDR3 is CASSPDRWKLFF. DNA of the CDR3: TGTGCCAGCAGCCCCGACCGGTGGAAACTGTTTTTT. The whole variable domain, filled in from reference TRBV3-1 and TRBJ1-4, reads DTAVSQTPKYLVTQMGNDKSIKCEQNLGHDTMYWYKQDSKKFLKIMFSYNNKELIINETVPNRFSPKSPDKAHLNLHINSLELGDSAVYFCASSPDRWKLFFGSGTQLSVL.

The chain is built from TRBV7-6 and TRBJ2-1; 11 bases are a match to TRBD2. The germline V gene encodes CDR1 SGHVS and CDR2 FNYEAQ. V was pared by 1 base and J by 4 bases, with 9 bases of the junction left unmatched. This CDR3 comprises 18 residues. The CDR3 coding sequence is TGTGCCAGCAGCTTAGAGGCTAGCGGGGGGCCAACTTACAATGAGCAGTTCTTC. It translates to CASSLEASGGPTYNEQFF. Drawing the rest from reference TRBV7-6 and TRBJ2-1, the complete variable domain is GAGVSQSPRYKVTKRGQDVALRCDPISGHVSLYWYRQALGQGPEFLTYFNYEAQQDKSGLPNDRFSAERPEGSISTLTIQRTEQRDSAMYRCASSLEASGGPTYNEQFFGPGTRLTVL.

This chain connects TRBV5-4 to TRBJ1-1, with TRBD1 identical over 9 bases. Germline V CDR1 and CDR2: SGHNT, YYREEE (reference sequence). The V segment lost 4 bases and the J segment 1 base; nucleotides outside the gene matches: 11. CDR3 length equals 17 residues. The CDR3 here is CASSRKPSGQGNTEAFF. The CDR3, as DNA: TGTGCCAGCAGCCGAAAACCTTCGGGACAGGGGAACACTGAAGCTTTCTTT.

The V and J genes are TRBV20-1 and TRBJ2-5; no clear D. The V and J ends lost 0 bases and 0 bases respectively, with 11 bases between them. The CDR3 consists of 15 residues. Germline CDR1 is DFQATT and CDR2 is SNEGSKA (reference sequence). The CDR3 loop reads CSARDRLGNQETQYF. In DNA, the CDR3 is TGCAGTGCTAGAGATCGATTGGGTAACCAAGAGACCCAGTACTTC.

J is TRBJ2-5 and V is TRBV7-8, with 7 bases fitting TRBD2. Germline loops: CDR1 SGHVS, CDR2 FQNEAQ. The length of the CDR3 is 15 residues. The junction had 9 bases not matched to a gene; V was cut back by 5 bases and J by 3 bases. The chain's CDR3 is CASSGRGGLEETQYF. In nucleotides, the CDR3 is TGTGCCAGCAGCGGGAGGGGAGGACTAGAAGAGACCCAGTACTTC.

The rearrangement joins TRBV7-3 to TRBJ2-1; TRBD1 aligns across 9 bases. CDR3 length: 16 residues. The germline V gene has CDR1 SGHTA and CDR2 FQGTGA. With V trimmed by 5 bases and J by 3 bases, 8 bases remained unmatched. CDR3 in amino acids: CASSPVTGGGYNEQFF. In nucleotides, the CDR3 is TGTGCCAGCAGCCCTGTGACAGGGGGAGGCTACAATGAGCAGTTCTTC.

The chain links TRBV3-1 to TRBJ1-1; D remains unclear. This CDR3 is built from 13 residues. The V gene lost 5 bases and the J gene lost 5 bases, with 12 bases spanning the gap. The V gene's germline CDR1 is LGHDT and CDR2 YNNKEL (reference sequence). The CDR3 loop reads CASSTMRGTEAFF. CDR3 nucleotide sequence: TGTGCCAGCAGCACCATGCGGGGAACTGAAGCTTTCTTT.

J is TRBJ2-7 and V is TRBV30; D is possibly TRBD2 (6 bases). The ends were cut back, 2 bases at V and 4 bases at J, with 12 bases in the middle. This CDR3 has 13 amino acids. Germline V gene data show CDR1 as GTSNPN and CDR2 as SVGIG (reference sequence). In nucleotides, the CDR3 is TGTGCCTGGAGTAATAGCGGAGCATACGAGCAGTACTTC. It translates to CAWSNSGAYEQYF.

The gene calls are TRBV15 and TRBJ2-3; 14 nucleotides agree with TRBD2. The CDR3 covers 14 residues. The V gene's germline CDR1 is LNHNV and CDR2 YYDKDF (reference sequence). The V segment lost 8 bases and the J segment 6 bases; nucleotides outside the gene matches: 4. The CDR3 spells CATATSGGADTQYF. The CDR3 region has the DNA TGTGCCACCGCGACTAGCGGGGGGGCTGATACGCAGTATTTT.

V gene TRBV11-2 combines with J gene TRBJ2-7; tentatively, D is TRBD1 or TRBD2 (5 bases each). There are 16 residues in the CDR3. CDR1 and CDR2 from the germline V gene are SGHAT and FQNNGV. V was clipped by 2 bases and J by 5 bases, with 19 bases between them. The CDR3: CASSLRTGTISDEQYF. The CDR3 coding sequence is TGTGCCAGCAGCTTAAGGACTGGGACCATCAGCGACGAGCAGTACTTC.

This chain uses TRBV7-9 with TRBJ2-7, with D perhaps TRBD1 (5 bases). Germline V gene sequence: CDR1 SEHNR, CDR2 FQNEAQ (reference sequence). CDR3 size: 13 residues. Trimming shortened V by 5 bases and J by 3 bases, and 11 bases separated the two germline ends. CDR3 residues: CASSPGRGYEQYF. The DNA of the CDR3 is TGTGCCAGCAGCCCGGGTAGGGGCTACGAGCAGTACTTC.

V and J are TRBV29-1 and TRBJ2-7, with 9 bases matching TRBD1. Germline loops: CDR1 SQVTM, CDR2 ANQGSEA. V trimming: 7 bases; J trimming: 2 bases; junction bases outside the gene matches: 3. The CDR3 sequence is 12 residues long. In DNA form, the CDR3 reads TGCAGCGGGGGACAGGGAACCTACGAGCAGTACTTC. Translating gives CSGGQGTYEQYF.

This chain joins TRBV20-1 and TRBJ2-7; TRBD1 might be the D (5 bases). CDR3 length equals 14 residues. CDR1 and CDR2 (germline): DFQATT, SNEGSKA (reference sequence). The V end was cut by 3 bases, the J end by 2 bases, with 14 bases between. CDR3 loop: CSASGLGQAYEQYF. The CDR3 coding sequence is TGCAGTGCTAGTGGATTGGGGCAAGCCTACGAGCAGTACTTC.

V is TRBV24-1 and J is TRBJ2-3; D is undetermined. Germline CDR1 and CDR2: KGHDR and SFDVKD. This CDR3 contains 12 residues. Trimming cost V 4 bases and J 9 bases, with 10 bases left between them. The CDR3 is CATSEGSNTQYF. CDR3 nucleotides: TGTGCCACCAGTGAGGGATCTAACACGCAGTATTTT.

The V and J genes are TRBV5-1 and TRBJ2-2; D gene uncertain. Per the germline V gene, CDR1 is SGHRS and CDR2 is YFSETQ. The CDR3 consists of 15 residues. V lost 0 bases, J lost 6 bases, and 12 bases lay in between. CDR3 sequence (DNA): TGCGCCAGCAGCTTGGCCACTCCAGGTTCCGGGGAGCTGTTTTTT. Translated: CASSLATPGSGELFF. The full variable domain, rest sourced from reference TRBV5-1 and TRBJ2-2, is KAGVTQTPRYLIKTRGQQVTLSCSPISGHRSVSWYQQTPGQGLQFLFEYFSETQRNKGNFPGRFSGRQFSNSRSEMNVSTLELGDSALYLCASSLATPGSGELFFGEGSRLTVL.

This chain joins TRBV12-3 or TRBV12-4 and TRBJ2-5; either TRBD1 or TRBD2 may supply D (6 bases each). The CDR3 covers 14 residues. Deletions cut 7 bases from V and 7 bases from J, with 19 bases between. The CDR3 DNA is TGTGCCAGCACCCCTTCGGGGGCAAAGGGGACCCAGTACTTC. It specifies CASTPSGAKGTQYF.

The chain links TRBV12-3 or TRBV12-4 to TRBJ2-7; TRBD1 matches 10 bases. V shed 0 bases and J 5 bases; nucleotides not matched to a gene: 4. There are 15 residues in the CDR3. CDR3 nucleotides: TGTGCCAGCAGTTTAGCGGGACAGGGGATGAACGAGCAGTACTTC. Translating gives CASSLAGQGMNEQYF.